Listed below are T cell receptor beta chains from one sample, sequenced in a study of early T cells in non-severe SARS-CoV-2 infection. Each CDR3 protein is one row after TCRdb ran MiXCR on the 5' RACE reads. The table records 90,000 to 120,000 distinct CDR3 sequences, over 8.5% of them present only once. The sequenced sample was whole blood. Source of these receptors: an adult who was a healthcare worker with PCR-confirmed SARS-CoV-2 infection or an uninfected control (not recorded which). CDR3s include the opening cysteine and the closing phenylalanine or tryptophan.

V	J	CDR3
TRBV20-1	TRBJ1-1	CSARNAWGRCGTTEAFF
TRBV7-2	TRBJ2-6	CASQAGQFSGANVLTF
TRBV5-6	TRBJ2-7	CASSLGTHEQYF
TRBV5-1	TRBJ2-1	CASSQRDNEQFF
TRBV28	TRBJ2-2	CASSLSRGRSGELFF
TRBV4-3	TRBJ2-3	CASSQRAGGPDTQYF
TRBV28	TRBJ2-1	CASSLGPLNEQFF
TRBV15	TRBJ2-1	CATTPGQGSSGRREQFF
TRBV5-5	TRBJ2-7	CASSLGAGVPSYEQYF
TRBV7-9	TRBJ2-3	CASSLTIDTQYF
TRBV20-1	TRBJ1-5	CSVGAYSNQPQHF
TRBV6-5	TRBJ2-7	CASSYFGSSYEQYF
TRBV18	TRBJ2-3	CASSPGDADTQYF
TRBV7-9	TRBJ2-1	CASSRTDGFYNEQFF
TRBV6-6	TRBJ2-3	CASRRTASTDTQYF
TRBV9	TRBJ2-5	CASSSGGGDQYF
TRBV27	TRBJ2-7	CASRLSSGRAYEQYF
TRBV11-2	TRBJ2-1	CASSNRSGRNEQFF
TRBV7-2	TRBJ2-3	CASGIGHLDTQYF
TRBV5-1	TRBJ1-4	CASSLAGSTGGRKKLFF
TRBV5-4	TRBJ1-3	CASSAKERGPSNTIYF
TRBV12-3/TRBV12-4	TRBJ2-7	CASSTGGDEQYF
TRBV28	TRBJ2-2	CASRPQGRGTGELFF
TRBV24-1	TRBJ2-1	CATSDLRAGNEQFF
TRBV28	TRBJ2-7	CASSRLKYEQYF
TRBV6-1	TRBJ2-2	CATGTSRNTGELFF
TRBV6-6	TRBJ1-5	CASKLGGPLSNQPQHF
TRBV6-1	TRBJ2-2	CASSDQPLNTGELFF
TRBV7-2	TRBJ2-3	CASSFVRTRTGTDTQYF
TRBV27	TRBJ2-1	CASRDGQGDWNEQFF
TRBV20-1	TRBJ2-2	CSAYGQNTGELFF
TRBV28	TRBJ1-1	CASRTGRATEAFF
TRBV21-1	TRBJ2-1	CASTPLPNEQFF
TRBV7-9	TRBJ1-2	CASSQQYPGYTF
TRBV20-1	TRBJ2-2	CSARPPGLMTGELFF
TRBV3-1	TRBJ2-7	CASSQGTGASYEQYF
TRBV30	TRBJ2-7	CALEYGVTYEQYF